This T cell receptor (beta chain) emerged from a study of cytomegalovirus exposure and HLA in healthy donors. V lost 5 bases and J 4 bases, leaving 12 bases between the germline ends. Looked up from germline, CDR1 is SEHNR and CDR2 is FQNEAQ (reference sequence). The length of the CDR3 is 13 residues. The PCR used 60 Vbeta and 13 Jbeta primers. Measured with immunoSEQ multiplex PCR; TCRdb has only the in-frame clones, and not every one. The table lists about 120,000 clones, approximately 80% of them singletons, with around 3.5% in the top ten. The TCR comes from a human donor in good health. The J gene is TRBJ2-7, the V gene TRBV7-9; D is uncertain. Source material: PBMCs. CDR3 in DNA: TGTGCCAGCAGCGAAACACAACAATACGAGCAGTACTTC. It translates to CASSETQQYEQYF.